Presented here are 4 T cell receptor beta chains from one specimen sequenced in a study of cytomegalovirus exposure and HLA in healthy donors. The PCR made use of 60 Vbeta and 13 Jbeta primers. The method was immunoSEQ multiplex PCR; TCRdb's version includes in-frame clones alone and lacks a portion of them. The sample has around 200,000 clones, around 80% seen once. The sample was PBMCs. Receptors originate from a girl aged 2 to 10 in good health and CMV-seronegative.

The chain has TRBV30 and TRBJ2-3; 8 bases line up with TRBD2. V lost 5 bases, J lost 7 bases, and 11 bases stayed unmatched. Germline V gives CDR1 GTSNPN, CDR2 SVGIG (reference sequence). The CDR3 runs 14 residues. The chain's CDR3 is CAWGRAGAPHTQYF. Here the CDR3 DNA reads TGTGCCTGGGGAAGAGCGGGAGCCCCACATACGCAGTATTTT. Complete variable domain (other parts from reference TRBV30 and TRBJ2-3): SQTIHQWPATLVQPVGSPLSLECTVEGTSNPNLYWYRQAAGRGLQLLFYSVGIGQISSEVPQNLSASRPQDRQFILSSKKLLLSDSGFYLCAWGRAGAPHTQYFGPGTRLTVL.

This clone was seen once. The chain has TRBV5-4 and TRBJ2-5; D uncertain. The CDR3 runs to 15 residues. CDR1 SGHNT and CDR2 YYREEE come from the germline V gene (reference sequence). Trimming took 1 base from V and 3 from J, leaving 13 bases between them. The CDR3 reads CASSLFRWAKETQYF. CDR3 nucleotides: TGTGCCAGCAGCTTGTTTCGTTGGGCTAAAGAGACCCAGTACTTC.

This clone has just one count. The genes are TRBV9 and TRBJ2-1, with D possibly TRBD1 on 6 matching bases. CDR3 length: 15 amino acids. The V end lost 1 base, the J end lost 7 bases, and 15 bases lay between the germline ends. CDR1 SGDLS and CDR2 YYNGEE come from the germline V gene. The CDR3 bases are TGTGCCAGCAGCGTACTCTCGGAAGGGGGAAATGAGCAGTTCTTC. Its translation: CASSVLSEGGNEQFF.

The chain links TRBV29-1 to TRBJ1-3, with 10 bases lining up with TRBD1. CDR1 is SQVTM and CDR2 is ANQGSEA in the germline V gene. Unmatched junction bases numbered 2, after V lost 4 bases and J lost 2 bases. The CDR3 loop spans 14 amino acids. This chain's CDR3 is CSVGDRGTGNTIYF. DNA of the CDR3: TGCAGCGTTGGGGACAGGGGAACTGGAAACACCATATATTTT. The variable domain in full, with the rest retrieved from reference TRBV29-1 and TRBJ1-3, is SAVISQKPSRDICQRGTSLTIQCQVDSQVTMMFWYRQQPGQSLTLIATANQGSEATYESGFVIDKFPISRPNLTFSTLTVSNMSPEDSSIYLCSVGDRGTGNTIYFGEGSWLTVV.